This T cell receptor (beta chain) was obtained from a study of blood T cell repertoires in COVID-19. About the study: Acute-phase and convalescent COVID-19 samples originated in the United States, Italy and Spain. From T cells, B-cell-depleted T cells, or PBMCs came the material, which was cDNA or gDNA.

Authors' methods: The assay estimated nucleated cells by amplifying reference gene primers. TCRdb keeps only in-frame clones here, not all; method: immunoSEQ multiplex PCR. That table gives V, J and clone size, and the DNA gave D and trimming. The sample includes 80,000 or so clones, approximately 86% of them seen just once. The CDR3 covers 14 residues. V shed 4 bases and J shed 3 bases, with 13 bases lying between them. Germline loops: CDR1 SGHTA, CDR2 FQGTGA. The sequencing sample was made of peripheral blood. V usage is TRBV7-3 and J usage is TRBJ2-7; no firm D call. The sequence was collected from a human donor in a cohort sampled during active COVID-19. The CDR3 DNA is TGTGCCAGCAGCTCTAAATTACGCGACTACGAGCAGTACTTC. It is translated as CASSSKLRDYEQYF.